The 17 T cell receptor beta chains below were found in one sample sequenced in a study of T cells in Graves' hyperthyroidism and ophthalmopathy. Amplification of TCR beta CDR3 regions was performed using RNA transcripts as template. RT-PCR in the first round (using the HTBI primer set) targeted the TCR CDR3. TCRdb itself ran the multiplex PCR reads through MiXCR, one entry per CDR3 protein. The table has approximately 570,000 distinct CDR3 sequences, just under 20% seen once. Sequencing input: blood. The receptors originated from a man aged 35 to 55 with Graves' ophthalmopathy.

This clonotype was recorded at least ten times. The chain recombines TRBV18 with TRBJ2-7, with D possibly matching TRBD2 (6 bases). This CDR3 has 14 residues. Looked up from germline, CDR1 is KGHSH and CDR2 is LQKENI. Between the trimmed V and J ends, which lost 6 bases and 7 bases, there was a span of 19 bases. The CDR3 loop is CASSPLGGPGEQYF. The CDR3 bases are TGTGCCAGCTCGCCCCTGGGGGGACCCGGGGAGCAGTACTTC.

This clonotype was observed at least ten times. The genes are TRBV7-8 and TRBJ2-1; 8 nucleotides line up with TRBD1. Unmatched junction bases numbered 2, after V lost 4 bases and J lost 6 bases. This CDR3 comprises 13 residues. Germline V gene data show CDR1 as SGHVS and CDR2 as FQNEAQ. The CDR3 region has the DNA TGTGCCAGCAGCTCCGGGACAGGCAATGAGCAGTTCTTC. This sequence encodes CASSSGTGNEQFF. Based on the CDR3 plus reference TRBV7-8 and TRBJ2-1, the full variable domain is GAGVSQSPRYKVAKRGQDVALRCDPISGHVSLFWYQQALGQGPEFLTYFQNEAQLDKSGLPSDRFFAERPEGSVSTLKIQRTQQEDSAVYLCASSSGTGNEQFFGPGTRLTVL.

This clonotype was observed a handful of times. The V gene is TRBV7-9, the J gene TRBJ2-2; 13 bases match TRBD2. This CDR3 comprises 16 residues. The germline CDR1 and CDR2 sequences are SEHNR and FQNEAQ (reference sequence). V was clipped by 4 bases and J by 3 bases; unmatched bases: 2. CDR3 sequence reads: CASSSTSGRYTGELFF. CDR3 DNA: TGTGCCAGCAGCTCGACTAGCGGGAGGTACACCGGGGAGCTGTTTTTT. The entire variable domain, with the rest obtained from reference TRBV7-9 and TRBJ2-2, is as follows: DTGVSQNPRHKITKRGQNVTFRCDPISEHNRLYWYRQTLGQGPEFLTYFQNEAQLEKSRLLSDRFSAERPKGSFSTLEIQRTEQGDSAMYLCASSSTSGRYTGELFFGEGSRLTVL.

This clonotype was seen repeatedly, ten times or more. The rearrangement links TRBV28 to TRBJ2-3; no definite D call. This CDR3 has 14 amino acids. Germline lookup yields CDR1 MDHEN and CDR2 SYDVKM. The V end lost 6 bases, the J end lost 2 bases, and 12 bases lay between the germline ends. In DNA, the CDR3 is TGTGCCAGCAGCTCGACAAGGAACACAGATACGCAGTATTTT. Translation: CASSSTRNTDTQYF.

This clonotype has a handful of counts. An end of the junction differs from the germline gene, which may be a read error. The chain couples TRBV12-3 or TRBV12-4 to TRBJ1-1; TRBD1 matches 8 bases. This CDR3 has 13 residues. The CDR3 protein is CASRDRESTGAFF. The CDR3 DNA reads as TGTGCCAGCAGGGACAGGGAGAGCACTGGAGCTTTCTTT.

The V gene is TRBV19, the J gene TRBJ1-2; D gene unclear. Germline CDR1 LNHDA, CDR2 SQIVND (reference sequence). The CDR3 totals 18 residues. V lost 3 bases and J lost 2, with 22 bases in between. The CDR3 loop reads CASSILGVGVSGNYGYTF. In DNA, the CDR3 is TGTGCCAGTAGTATTCTAGGTGTTGGAGTATCGGGGAACTATGGCTACACCTTC.

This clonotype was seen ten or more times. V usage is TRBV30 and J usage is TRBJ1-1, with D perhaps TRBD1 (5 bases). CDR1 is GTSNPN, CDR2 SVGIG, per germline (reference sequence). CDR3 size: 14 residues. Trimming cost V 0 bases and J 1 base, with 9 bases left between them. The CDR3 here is CAWSVERGNTEAFF. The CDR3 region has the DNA TGTGCCTGGAGTGTCGAGAGGGGGAACACTGAAGCTTTCTTT.

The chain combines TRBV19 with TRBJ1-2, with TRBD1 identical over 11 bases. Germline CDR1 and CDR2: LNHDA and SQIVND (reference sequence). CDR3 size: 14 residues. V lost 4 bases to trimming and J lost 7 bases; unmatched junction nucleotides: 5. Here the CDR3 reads CASSTRTGGFGYTF. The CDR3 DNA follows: TGTGCCAGTAGTACCCGGACAGGGGGCTTTGGCTACACCTTC.

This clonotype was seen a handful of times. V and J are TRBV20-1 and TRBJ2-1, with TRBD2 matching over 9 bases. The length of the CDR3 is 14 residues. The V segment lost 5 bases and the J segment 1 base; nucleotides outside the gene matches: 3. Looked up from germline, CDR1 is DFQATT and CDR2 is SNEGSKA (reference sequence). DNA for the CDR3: TGCAGTGCTGGGGGACTAGCTTCCTACAATGAGCAGTTCTTC. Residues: CSAGGLASYNEQFF.

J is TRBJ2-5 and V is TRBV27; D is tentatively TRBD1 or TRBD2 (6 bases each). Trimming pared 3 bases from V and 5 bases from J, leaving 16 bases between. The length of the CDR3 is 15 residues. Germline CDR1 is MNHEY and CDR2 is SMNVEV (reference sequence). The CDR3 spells CASSLYRGPGETQYF. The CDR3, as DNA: TGTGCCAGCAGTTTGTATCGGGGGCCGGGGGAGACCCAGTACTTC.

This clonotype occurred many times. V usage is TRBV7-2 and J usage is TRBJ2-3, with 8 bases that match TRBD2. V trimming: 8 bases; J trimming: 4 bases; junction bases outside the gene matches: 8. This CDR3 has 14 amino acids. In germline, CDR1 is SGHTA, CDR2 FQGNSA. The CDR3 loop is CASRGGLAADTQYF. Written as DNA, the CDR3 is TGTGCCAGCCGGGGCGGACTAGCTGCAGATACGCAGTATTTT.

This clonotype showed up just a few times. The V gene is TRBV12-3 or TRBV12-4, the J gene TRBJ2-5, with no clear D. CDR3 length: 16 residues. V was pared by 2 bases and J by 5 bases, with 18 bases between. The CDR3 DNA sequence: TGTGCCAGCAGTTTAAGGGTTGGACCTCTGGGGGAGACCCAGTACTTC. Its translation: CASSLRVGPLGETQYF.

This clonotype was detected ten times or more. The CDR3 loop is CASSDRGRDPQETQYF. The CDR3 DNA sequence: TGTGCCAGCAGCGACAGGGGCAGGGATCCCCAAGAGACCCAGTACTTC. The rearrangement joins TRBV2 to TRBJ2-5; 8 bases agree with TRBD1. CDR3 length: 16 residues. Germline-derived CDR1 and CDR2 are SNHLY and FYNNEI. V shed 6 bases and J 1 base; nucleotides not matched to a gene: 10.

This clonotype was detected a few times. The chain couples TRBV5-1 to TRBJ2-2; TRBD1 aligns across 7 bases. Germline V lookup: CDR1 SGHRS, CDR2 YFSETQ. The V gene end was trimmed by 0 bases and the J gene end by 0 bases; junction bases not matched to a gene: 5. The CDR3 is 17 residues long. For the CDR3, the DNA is TGCGCCAGCAGCTTGGCCGAGGGGGCGGCGAACACCGGGGAGCTGTTTTTT. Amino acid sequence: CASSLAEGAANTGELFF.

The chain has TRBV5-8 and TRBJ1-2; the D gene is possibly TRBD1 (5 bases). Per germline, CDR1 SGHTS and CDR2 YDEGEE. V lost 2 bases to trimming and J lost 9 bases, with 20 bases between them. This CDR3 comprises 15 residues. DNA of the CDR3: TGTGCCAGCAGCTTTTACGGGGGATCGGGGAATCGCTACACCTTC. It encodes CASSFYGGSGNRYTF.

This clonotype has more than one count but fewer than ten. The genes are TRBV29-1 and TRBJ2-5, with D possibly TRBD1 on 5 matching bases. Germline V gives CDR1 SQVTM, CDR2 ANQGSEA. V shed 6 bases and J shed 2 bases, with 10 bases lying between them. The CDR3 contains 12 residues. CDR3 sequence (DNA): TGCAGCGTCCTCCAGGGTCAAGAGACCCAGTACTTC. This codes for CSVLQGQETQYF. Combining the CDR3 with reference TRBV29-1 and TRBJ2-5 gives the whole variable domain SAVISQKPSRDICQRGTSLTIQCQVDSQVTMMFWYRQQPGQSLTLIATANQGSEATYESGFVIDKFPISRPNLTFSTLTVSNMSPEDSSIYLCSVLQGQETQYFGPGTRLLVL.

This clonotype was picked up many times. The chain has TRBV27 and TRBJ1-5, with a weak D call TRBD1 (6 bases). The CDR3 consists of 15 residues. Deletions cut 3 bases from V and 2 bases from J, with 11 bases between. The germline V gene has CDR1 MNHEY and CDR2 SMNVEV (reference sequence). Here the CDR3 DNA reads TGTGCCAGCAGTTTCTCCGGGGGCGGCAATCAGCCCCAGCATTTT. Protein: CASSFSGGGNQPQHF.